This T cell receptor (beta chain) was obtained from a study of CD8 T cells in ankylosing spondylitis. With 7 bases removed from V and 0 bases from J, the gap between germline ends came to 25 bases. CDR3 length equals 19 residues. CDR1 and CDR2 (germline): MNHEY, SMNVEV (reference sequence). In the case of this clonotype: Its antigen is unknown.

Broader study findings: Disease-linked clones displayed a CD8+ phenotype and appeared relatively rarely in peripheral blood. Significantly higher representation of disease-linked clones was reported for matched ankylosing spondylitis synovial fluid. Certain motif variants had earlier been reported in reactive arthritis synovial fluid and blood. Several highly homologous variants made up a TCR beta motif, and this motif appeared characteristic of ankylosing spondylitis blood.

MiXCR was run by TCRdb on the 5' RACE reads, yielding one entry per CDR3 protein. This table holds about 360,000 distinct CDR3 sequences, 20% to 25% found once. The sequenced material came from blood, either unsorted or a sorted T cell fraction (not recorded which). This TCR derives from a male donor with ankylosing spondylitis or in good health (not recorded which). The chain employs TRBV27 and TRBJ2-1; D might be TRBD2 (6 bases). The CDR3 nucleotides are TGTGCCAGCACTAAATCCGAGTCTAGCGTTGATAGCTCCTACAATGAGCAGTTCTTC. Its translation: CASTKSESSVDSSYNEQFF.